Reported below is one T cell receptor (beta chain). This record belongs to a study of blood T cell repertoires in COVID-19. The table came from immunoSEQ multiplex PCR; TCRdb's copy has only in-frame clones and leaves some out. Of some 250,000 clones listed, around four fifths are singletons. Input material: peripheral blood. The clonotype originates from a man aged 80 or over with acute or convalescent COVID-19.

The CDR3 DNA is TGTGCCAGTCGCAATAGGGACACAACTAATGAAAAACTGTTTTTT. Translating gives CASRNRDTTNEKLFF. V usage is TRBV19 and J usage is TRBJ1-4, with a tentative D call TRBD1 (6 bases). Germline loops: CDR1 LNHDA, CDR2 SQIVND (reference sequence). The CDR3 loop spans 15 amino acids. V lost 8 bases and J lost 0, with 13 bases in between.